The rows below give T cell receptor beta chains drawn from one sample of a study of TIL therapy for anti-PD-1-resistant metastatic lung cancer. Data came from immunoSEQ multiplex PCR; TCRdb stores just in-frame clones and leaves some out. The sample records some 60,000 clones, roughly two thirds being singletons. The source was blood, collected at baseline. These receptor sequences come from a person aged 25 to 80 with non-small cell lung cancer. The CDR3 runs from the conserved cysteine through the conserved F or W. Fields, in order: D gene, J gene, clone size, V gene, CDR3 protein, CDR3 DNA. The D gene is left open where the match is weak. Expanded clones are given a class, and other clones once, few, many or no size at all.

>-|TRBJ2-5|-|TRBV29-1
CSVWVPGHQETQYF
TGCAGCGTTTGGGTGCCGGGACATCAAGAGACCCAGTACTTC
>-|TRBJ1-2|-|TRBV6-6
CASSLTRLNYGYTF
TGTGCCAGCAGCCTCACCAGACTAAACTATGGCTACACCTTC
>-|TRBJ1-4|once|TRBV5-6
CASSLGHNPEKLFF
TGTGCCAGCAGCTTGGGTCATAATCCTGAAAAACTGTTTTTT
>-|TRBJ1-1|few|TRBV7-9
CASSSGGAGNTEAFF
TGTGCCAGCAGCTCGGGAGGGGCAGGAAACACTGAAGCTTTCTTT
>TRBD1|TRBJ2-7|few|TRBV7-6
CASSPTQTGNEQYF
TGTGCCAGCAGCCCCACACAGACAGGGAACGAGCAGTACTTC
>-|TRBJ1-1|-|TRBV5-5
CASSLFDTEAFF
TGTGCCAGCAGCTTGTTTGACACTGAAGCTTTCTTT
>TRBD2|TRBJ2-3|-|TRBV2
CASSSGGSVDTQYF
TGTGCCAGCAGTAGCGGGGGATCGGTAGATACGCAGTATTTT
>-|TRBJ2-5|-|TRBV6-5
CASSGTKETQYF
TGTGCCAGCAGTGGGACGAAAGAGACCCAGTACTTC
>TRBD1|TRBJ2-7|-|TRBV2
CASSEGTGSYEQYF
TGTGCCAGCAGTGAGGGGACAGGCTCCTACGAGCAGTACTTC
>-|TRBJ2-2|-|TRBV18
CASSPGFRENTGELFF
TGTGCCAGCTCACCAGGATTCAGGGAAAACACCGGGGAGCTGTTTTTT
>-|TRBJ1-3|-|TRBV28
CASSRNRDYPGNTIYF
TGTGCCAGCAGTAGAAACAGGGATTACCCTGGAAACACCATATATTTT
>TRBD1|TRBJ1-1|-|TRBV28
CASSRQGSNTEAFF
TGTGCCAGCTCGAGACAGGGGTCGAACACTGAAGCTTTCTTT
>TRBD2|TRBJ2-2|-|TRBV5-4
CASSSGRGATNTGELFF
TGTGCCAGCAGCTCTGGGCGGGGGGCTACGAACACCGGGGAGCTGTTTTTT
>-|TRBJ1-2|-|TRBV7-8
CASSFGPNYGYTF
TGTGCCAGCAGCTTTGGTCCTAACTATGGCTACACCTTC
>-|TRBJ1-5|-|TRBV7-9
CASSDWVQPQHF
TGTGCCAGCAGCGACTGGGTTCAGCCCCAGCATTTT
>-|TRBJ1-2|-|TRBV7-3
CASSQGPGDYGYTF
TGTGCCAGCAGCCAAGGGCCGGGGGACTATGGCTACACCTTC
>TRBD2|TRBJ2-3|-|TRBV6-5
CASSYGREGTQYF
TGTGCCAGCAGTTACGGTCGGGAGGGTACGCAGTATTTT
>-|TRBJ2-7|-|TRBV19
CASSNTGVEQYF
TGTGCCAGTAGTAATACAGGTGTCGAGCAGTACTTC
>-|TRBJ2-3|-|TRBV6-1
CASSGTDGLVGTDTQYF
TGTGCCAGCAGTGGGACGGACGGATTGGTGGGCACAGATACGCAGTATTTT
>-|TRBJ1-3|-|TRBV6-5
CASREISGNTIYF
TGTGCCAGCAGGGAAATATCAGGAAACACCATATATTTT
>-|TRBJ1-1|-|TRBV7-9
CASSLAQGLLNTEAFF
TGTGCCAGCAGCTTAGCCCAGGGACTGCTGAACACTGAAGCTTTCTTT
>TRBD2|TRBJ2-6|-|TRBV15
CATSRDRGAGANVLTF
TGTGCCACCAGCAGAGATCGGGGGGCTGGGGCCAACGTCCTGACTTTC
>-|TRBJ1-2|-|TRBV5-1
CASSLGQGINYGYTF
TGCGCCAGCAGCTTGGGGCAAGGGATTAACTATGGCTACACCTTC
>-|TRBJ1-1|-|TRBV29-1
CSVKGRTNTEAFF
TGCAGCGTTAAGGGTCGGACGAACACTGAAGCTTTCTTT